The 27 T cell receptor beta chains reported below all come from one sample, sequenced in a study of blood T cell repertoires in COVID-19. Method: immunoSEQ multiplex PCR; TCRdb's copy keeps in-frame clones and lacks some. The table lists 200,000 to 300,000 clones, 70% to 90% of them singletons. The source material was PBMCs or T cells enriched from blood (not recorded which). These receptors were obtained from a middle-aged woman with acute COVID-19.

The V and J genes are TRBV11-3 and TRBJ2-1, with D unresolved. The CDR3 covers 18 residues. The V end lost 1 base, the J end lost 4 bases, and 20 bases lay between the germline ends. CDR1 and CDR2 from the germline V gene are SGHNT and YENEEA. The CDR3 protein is CASSLGPEQLTLYNEQFF. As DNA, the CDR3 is TGTGCCAGCAGCTTAGGACCCGAACAGCTTACCCTGTACAATGAGCAGTTCTTC.

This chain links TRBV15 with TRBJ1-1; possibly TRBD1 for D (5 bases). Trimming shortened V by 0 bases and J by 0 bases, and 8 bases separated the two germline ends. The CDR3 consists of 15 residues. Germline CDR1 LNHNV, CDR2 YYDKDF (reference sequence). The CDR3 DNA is TGTGCCACCAGCAGAGACAGGGCCATGAACACTGAAGCTTTCTTT. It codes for CATSRDRAMNTEAFF. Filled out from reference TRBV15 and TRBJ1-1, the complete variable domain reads DAMVIQNPRYQVTQFGKPVTLSCSQTLNHNVMYWYQQKSSQAPKLLFHYYDKDFNNEADTPDNFQSRRPNTSFCFLDIRSPGLGDTAMYLCATSRDRAMNTEAFFGQGTRLTVV.

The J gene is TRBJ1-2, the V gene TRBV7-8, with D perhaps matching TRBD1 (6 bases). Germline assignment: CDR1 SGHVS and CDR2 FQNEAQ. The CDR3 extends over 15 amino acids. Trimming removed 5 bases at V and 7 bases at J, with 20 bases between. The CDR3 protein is CASSTKAGAGAGYTF. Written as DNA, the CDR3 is TGTGCCAGCAGCACCAAAGCAGGGGCTGGGGCTGGCTACACCTTC. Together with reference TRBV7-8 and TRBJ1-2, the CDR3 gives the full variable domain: GAGVSQSPRYKVAKRGQDVALRCDPISGHVSLFWYQQALGQGPEFLTYFQNEAQLDKSGLPSDRFFAERPEGSVSTLKIQRTQQEDSAVYLCASSTKAGAGAGYTFGSGTRLTVV.

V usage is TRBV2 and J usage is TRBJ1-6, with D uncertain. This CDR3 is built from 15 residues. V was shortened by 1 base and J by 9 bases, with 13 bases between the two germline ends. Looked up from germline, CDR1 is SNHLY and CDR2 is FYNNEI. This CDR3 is CASSEEEGWVSPLHF. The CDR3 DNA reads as TGTGCCAGCAGTGAAGAGGAGGGTTGGGTTTCACCCCTCCACTTT.

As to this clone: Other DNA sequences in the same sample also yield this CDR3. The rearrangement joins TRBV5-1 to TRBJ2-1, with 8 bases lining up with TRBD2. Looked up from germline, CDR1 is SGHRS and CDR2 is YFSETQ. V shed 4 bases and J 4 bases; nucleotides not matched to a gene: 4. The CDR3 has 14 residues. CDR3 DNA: TGCGCCAGCAGCCTCAGCGGGAGTTACAATGAGCAGTTCTTC. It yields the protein CASSLSGSYNEQFF.

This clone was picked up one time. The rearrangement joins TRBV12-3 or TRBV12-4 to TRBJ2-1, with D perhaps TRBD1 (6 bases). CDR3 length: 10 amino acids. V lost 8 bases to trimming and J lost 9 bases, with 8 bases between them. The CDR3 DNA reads TGTGCCAGCCAGGGGATTGAGCAGTTCTTC. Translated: CASQGIEQFF.

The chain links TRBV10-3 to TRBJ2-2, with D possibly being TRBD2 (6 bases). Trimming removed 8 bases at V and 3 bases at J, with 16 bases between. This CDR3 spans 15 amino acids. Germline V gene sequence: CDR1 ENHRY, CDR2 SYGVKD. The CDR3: CAISRDSGDTGELFF. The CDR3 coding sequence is TGTGCCATCTCGAGGGATAGCGGAGACACCGGGGAGCTGTTTTTT.

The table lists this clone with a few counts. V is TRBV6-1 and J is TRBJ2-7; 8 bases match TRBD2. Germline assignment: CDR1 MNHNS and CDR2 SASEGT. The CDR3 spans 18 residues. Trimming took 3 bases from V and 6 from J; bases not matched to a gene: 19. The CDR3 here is CASSDFLAGAAGGSEQYV. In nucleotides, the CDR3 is TGTGCCAGCAGTGACTTCCTAGCGGGCGCCGCCGGCGGTAGCGAGCAGTACGTC.

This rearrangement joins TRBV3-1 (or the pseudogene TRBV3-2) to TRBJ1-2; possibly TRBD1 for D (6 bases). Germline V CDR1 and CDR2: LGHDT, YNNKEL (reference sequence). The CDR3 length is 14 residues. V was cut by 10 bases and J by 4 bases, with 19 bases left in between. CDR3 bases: TGTGCCACTCAGGACAGCGCCGAGGGCTATGGCTACACCTTC. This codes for CATQDSAEGYGYTF.

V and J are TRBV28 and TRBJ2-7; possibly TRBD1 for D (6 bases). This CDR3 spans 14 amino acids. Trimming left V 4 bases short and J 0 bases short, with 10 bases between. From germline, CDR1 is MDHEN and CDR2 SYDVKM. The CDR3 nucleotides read TGTGCCAGCAGTTCTGGACAGCCCTCCTACGAGCAGTACTTC. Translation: CASSSGQPSYEQYF. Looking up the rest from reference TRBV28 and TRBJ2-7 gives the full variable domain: DVKVTQSSRYLVKRTGEKVFLECVQDMDHENMFWYRQDPGLGLRLIYFSYDVKMKEKGDIPEGYSVSREKKERFSLILESASTNQTSMYLCASSSGQPSYEQYFGPGTRLTVT.

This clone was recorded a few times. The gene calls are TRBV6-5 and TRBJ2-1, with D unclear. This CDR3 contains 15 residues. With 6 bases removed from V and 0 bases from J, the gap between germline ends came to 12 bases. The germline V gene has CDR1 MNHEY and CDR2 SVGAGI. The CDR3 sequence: CASRRSPSSYNEQFF. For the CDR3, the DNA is TGTGCCAGCAGAAGGTCCCCTAGCTCCTACAATGAGCAGTTCTTC.

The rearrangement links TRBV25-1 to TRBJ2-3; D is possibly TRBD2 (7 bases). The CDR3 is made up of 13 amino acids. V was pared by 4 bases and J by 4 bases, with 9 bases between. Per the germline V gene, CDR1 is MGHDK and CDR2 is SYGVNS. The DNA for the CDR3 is TGTGCCAGCAGTGGGGGGGGCTCAGATACGCAGTATTTT. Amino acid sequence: CASSGGGSDTQYF.

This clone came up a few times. This CDR3 reads CASSPSELEQYF. DNA of the CDR3: TGTGCCAGCTCACCATCGGAGCTTGAGCAGTACTTC. The V call is TRBV18, the J call TRBJ2-7; no reliable D call. The CDR3 length is 12 residues. V lost 2 bases and J 7 bases, leaving 9 bases between the germline ends. The germline CDR1 and CDR2 sequences are KGHSH and LQKENI.

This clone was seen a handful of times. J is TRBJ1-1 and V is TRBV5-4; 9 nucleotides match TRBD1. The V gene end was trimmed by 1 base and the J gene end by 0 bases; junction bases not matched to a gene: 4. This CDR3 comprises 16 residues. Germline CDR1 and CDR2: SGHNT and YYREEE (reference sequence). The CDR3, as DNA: TGTGCCAGCAGCTTGTGGGGGACAGGGTTGAACACTGAAGCTTTCTTT. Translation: CASSLWGTGLNTEAFF.

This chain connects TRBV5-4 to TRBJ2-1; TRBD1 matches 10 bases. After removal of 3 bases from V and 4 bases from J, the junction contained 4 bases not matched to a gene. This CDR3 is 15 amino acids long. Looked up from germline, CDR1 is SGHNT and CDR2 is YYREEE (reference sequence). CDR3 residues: CASSWGDRGYNEQFF. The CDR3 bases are TGTGCCAGCAGCTGGGGGGACAGGGGATACAATGAGCAGTTCTTC.

CDR3 nucleotides: TGTGCCAGCAGCTTGGAGACGGAGCTGTACGTC. Amino acid sequence: CASSLETELYV. The chain employs TRBV5-6 and TRBJ2-7, with D unresolved. Germline V lookup: CDR1 SGHDT, CDR2 YYEEEE. CDR3 size: 11 residues.

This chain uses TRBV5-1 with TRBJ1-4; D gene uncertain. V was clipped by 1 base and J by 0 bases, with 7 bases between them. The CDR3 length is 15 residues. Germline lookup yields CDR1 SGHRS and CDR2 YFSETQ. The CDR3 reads CASSLSTATNEKLFF. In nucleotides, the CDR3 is TGCGCCAGCAGCTTGAGTACAGCAACTAATGAAAAACTGTTTTTT.

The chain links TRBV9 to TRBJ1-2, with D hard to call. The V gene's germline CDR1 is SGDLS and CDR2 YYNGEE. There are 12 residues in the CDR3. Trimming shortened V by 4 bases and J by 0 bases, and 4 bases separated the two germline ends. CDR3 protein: CASSRANYGYTF. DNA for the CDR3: TGTGCCAGCAGCAGAGCTAACTATGGCTACACCTTC.

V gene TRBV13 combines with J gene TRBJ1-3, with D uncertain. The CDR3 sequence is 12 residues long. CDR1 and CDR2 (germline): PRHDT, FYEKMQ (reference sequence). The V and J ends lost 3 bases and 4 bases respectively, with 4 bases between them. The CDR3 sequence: CASSLLGNTIYF. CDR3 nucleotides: TGTGCCAGCAGCTTGCTAGGAAACACCATATATTTT.

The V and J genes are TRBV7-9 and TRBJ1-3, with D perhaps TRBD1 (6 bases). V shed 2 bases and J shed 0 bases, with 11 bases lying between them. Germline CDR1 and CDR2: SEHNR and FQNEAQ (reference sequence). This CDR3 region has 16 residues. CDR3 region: CASSLSTGSSGNTIYF. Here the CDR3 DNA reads TGTGCCAGCAGCTTATCAACAGGGAGCTCTGGAAACACCATATATTTT.

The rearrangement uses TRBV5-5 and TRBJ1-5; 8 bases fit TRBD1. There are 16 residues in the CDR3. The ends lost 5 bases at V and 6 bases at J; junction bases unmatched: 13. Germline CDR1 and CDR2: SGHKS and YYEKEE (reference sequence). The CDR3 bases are TGTGCCAGCAGTTCCTATCAGGGGGCTGGGATTCAGCCCCAGCATTTT. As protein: CASSSYQGAGIQPQHF. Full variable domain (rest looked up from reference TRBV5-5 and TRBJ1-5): DAGVTQSPTHLIKTRGQQVTLRCSPISGHKSVSWYQQVLGQGPQFIFQYYEKEERGRGNFPDRFSARQFPNYSSELNVNALLLGDSALYLCASSSYQGAGIQPQHFGDGTRLSIL.

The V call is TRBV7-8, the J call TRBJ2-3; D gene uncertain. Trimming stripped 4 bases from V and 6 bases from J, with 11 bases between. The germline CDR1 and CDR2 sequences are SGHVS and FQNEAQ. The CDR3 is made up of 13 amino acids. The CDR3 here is CASSYRSVDTQYF. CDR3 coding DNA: TGTGCCAGCAGCTATCGGAGCGTCGATACGCAGTATTTT.

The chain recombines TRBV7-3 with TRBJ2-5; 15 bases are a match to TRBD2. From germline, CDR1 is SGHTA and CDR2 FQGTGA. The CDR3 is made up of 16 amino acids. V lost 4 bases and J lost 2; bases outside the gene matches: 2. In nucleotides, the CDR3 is TGTGCCAGCAGCTCGGGACTAGCGGGAGGACAAGAGACCCAGTACTTC. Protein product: CASSSGLAGGQETQYF. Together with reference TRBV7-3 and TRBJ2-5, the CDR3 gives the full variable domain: GAGVSQTPSNKVTEKGKYVELRCDPISGHTALYWYRQSLGQGPEFLIYFQGTGAADDSGLPNDRFFAVRPEGSVSTLKIQRTERGDSAVYLCASSSGLAGGQETQYFGPGTRLLVL.

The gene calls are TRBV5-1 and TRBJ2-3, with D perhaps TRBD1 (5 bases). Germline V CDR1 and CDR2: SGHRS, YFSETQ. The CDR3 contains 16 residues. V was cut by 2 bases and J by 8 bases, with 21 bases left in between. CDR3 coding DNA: TGCGCCAGCAGCTTTGGAACCAGGGATGCATTTGGTACGCAGTATTTT. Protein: CASSFGTRDAFGTQYF.

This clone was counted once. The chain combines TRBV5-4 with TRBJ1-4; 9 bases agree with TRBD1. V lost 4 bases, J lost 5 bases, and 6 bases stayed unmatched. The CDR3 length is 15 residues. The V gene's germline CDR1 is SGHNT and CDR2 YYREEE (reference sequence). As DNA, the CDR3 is TGTGCCAGCAGCCCCGGGGACAGGGAAAATGAAAAACTGTTTTTT. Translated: CASSPGDRENEKLFF.

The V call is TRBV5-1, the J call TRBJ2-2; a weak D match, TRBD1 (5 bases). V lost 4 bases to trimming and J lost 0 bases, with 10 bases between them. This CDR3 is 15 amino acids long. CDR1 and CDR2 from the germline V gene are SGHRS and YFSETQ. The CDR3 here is CASSTGHANTGELFF. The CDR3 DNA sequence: TGCGCCAGCAGCACCGGACATGCGAACACCGGGGAGCTGTTTTTT. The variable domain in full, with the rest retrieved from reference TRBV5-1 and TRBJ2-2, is KAGVTQTPRYLIKTRGQQVTLSCSPISGHRSVSWYQQTPGQGLQFLFEYFSETQRNKGNFPGRFSGRQFSNSRSEMNVSTLELGDSALYLCASSTGHANTGELFFGEGSRLTVL.

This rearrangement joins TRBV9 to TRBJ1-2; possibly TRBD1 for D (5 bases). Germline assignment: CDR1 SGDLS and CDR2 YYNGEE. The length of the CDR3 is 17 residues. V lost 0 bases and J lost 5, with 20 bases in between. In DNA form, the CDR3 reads TGTGCCAGCAGCGTAGGAACTGCGGCGAAGGGGTATTATGGCTACACCTTC. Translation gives CASSVGTAAKGYYGYTF.